Detailed here is one T cell receptor (beta chain). Its specific antigen is unknown. No quality values exist for individual bases; no much larger clone is one base distant. Genomic DNA was extracted from sorted cells with the Quick-DNA Microprep Kit. Amplification of TCRbeta DNA was done with the immunoSEQ hsTCRbeta kit, following the protocol from the manufacturer. TCRbeta libraries were sequenced on an Illumina MiSeq instrument. Processing in the source paper ran as follows. After out-of-frame sequences were removed, 2,204,828 distinct TCRbeta sequences remained, averaging approximately 67,000 per individual. Two values were used to score each individual: the count of under 200 previously reported CMV-associated TCRbeta sequences and the total count of productive distinct TCRbeta sequences. A beta-binomial model was reimplemented in Python, and random forests from scikit-learn, run with default parameters, were trained on data from the US cohort. Classifier performance on the Belgian cohort was summarized as median AUC with percentile confidence intervals calculated over 10,000 bootstrap iterations. The source is immuneACCESS, and TCRdb retained only in-frame sequences with V and J called. Part of the clones is not carried over; for the studies checked, unresolved V genes explain less than half of this, and the remainder is unexplained. Clone size and the V and J calls come from that table; the DNA yielded D and trimming. The sample profile shows some 52,000 clones; roughly 78% of them were found once. Of the sample, over 0.65% is held by the ten largest clones.

This entry belongs to a study of memory CD4+ T cells and cytomegalovirus serostatus (dated by TCRdb to between 2018 and 2020). A note on the overall study: The cohort included 35 or so healthy adults from Belgium, of whom 9 were CMV seropositive and approximately 24 were CMV seronegative. To replicate a published TCR-based CMV serostatus classifier, the researchers sequenced the CD4+ memory TCRbeta repertoires of a Belgian cohort whose cytomegalovirus serostatus was known. General findings and caveats noted by the study authors: The results were interpreted as suggesting that the CMV-associated TCR signature is mostly present in the CD4+ memory repertoire. On the Belgian cohort, the classifier based on the original framework reached a median bootstrapped AUC of roughly 0.96, with a 95% CI of 0.76-1.00. For CMV serostatus prediction, a median bootstrapped AUC of approximately 0.95 was reached with the original framework, and a median bootstrapped AUC of around 0.89 was reached with a US-trained random forest. Among the 160 or so previously reported CMV-associated TCRbeta sequences, some 67 showed up in the CD4+ memory repertoires, with each one found in between one and five individuals. Only CD4+CD45RO+ memory cells were sequenced, unlike the original study, which covered naive and memory CD4+ and CD8+ populations.

CDR3 length: 15 amino acids, cysteine to phenylalanine. Only CDR3 DNA remains: 45 bases, in frame from the first base. Deletion took 1 base off V and 1 base off J, with a span of 10 bases between the germline ends. As encoded in the germline V gene, CDR1 is KGHSH while CDR2 is LQKENI. A FACSAria II was used to sort memory CD4+ T cells, defined as single viable CD3+CD4+CD8-CD45RO+ cells. To determine CMV serostatus, a Roche Elecsys assay was used that detects serum IgG against CMV pp150, pp28, p38 and p52. After thawing, total CD4+ T cells were enriched by positive selection with CD4 magnetic microbeads. The samples came from a different study that was designed specifically to examine the CD4+ T cell memory repertoire. Peripheral blood mononuclear cells were isolated and cryopreserved according to standard operating procedures, and serum was kept at -80 degrees C. Staining used CD3-PerCP (BW264/56), CD4-APC (RPA-T4), CD45RO-PE (UCHT1) and CD8-Pacific Orange (3B5) antibodies, with Sytox blue excluding non-viable cells.

The TCR originated in an adult in good health and CMV-seronegative. The sample taken for sequencing was memory CD4+ T cells from blood. The chain uses TRBV18 and TRBJ1-1, with a tentative D gene TRBD1 over 5 matching bases. The CDR3 corresponds to CASSPRGTGNTEAFF. The DNA reads as follows: TGTGCCAGCTCACCACGCGGGACGGGGAACACTGAAGCTTTCTTT.